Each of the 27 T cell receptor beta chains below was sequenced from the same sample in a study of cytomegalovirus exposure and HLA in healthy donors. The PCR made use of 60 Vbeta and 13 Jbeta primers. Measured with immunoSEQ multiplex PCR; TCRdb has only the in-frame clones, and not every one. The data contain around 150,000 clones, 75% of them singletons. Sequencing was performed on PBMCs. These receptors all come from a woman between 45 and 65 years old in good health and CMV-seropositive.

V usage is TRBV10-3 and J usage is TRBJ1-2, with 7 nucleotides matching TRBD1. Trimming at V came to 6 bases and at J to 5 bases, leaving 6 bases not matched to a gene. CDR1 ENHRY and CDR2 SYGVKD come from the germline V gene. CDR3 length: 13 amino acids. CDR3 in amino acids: CAIRGDSPYGYTF. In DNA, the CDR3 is TGTGCCATCAGAGGGGACAGCCCTTATGGCTACACCTTC.

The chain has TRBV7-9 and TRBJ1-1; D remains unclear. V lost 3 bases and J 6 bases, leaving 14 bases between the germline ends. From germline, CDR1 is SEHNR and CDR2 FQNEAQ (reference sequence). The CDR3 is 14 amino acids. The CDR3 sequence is CASSFGQALPEAFF. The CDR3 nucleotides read TGTGCCAGCAGCTTCGGTCAGGCCCTGCCTGAAGCTTTCTTT.

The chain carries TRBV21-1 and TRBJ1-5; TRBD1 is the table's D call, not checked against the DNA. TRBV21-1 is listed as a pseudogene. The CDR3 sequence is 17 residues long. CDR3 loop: CARLPRDREYSNQPQHF. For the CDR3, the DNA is TGTGCCCGCCTCCCCCGGGACAGAGAATATAGCAATCAGCCCCAGCATTTT.

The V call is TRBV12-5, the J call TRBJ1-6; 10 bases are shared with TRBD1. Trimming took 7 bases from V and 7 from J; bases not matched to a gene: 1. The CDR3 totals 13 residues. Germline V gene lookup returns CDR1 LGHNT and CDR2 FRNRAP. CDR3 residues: CASVGQGNSPLHF. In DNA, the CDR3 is TGTGCTAGTGTGGGACAGGGGAATTCACCCCTCCACTTT.

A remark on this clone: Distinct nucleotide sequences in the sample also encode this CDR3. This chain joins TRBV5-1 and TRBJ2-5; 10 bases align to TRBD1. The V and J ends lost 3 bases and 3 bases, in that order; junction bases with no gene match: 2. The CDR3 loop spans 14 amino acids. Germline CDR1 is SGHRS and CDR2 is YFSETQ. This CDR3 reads CASSSGTGEETQYF. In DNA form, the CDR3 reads TGCGCCAGCAGCTCAGGGACAGGGGAAGAGACCCAGTACTTC. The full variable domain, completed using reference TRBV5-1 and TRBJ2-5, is KAGVTQTPRYLIKTRGQQVTLSCSPISGHRSVSWYQQTPGQGLQFLFEYFSETQRNKGNFPGRFSGRQFSNSRSEMNVSTLELGDSALYLCASSSGTGEETQYFGPGTRLLVL.

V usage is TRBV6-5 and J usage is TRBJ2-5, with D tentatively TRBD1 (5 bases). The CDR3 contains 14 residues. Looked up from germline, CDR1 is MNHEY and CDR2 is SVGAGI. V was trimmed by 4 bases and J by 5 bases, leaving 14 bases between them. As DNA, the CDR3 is TGTGCCAGCAGTTCGACAGTTGCCCCCGAGACCCAGTACTTC. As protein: CASSSTVAPETQYF.

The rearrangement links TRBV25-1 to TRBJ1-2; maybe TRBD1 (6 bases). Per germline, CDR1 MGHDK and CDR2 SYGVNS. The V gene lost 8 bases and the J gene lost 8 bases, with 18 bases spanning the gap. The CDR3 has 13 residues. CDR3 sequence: CASGTGKVGGYTF. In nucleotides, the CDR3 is TGTGCCAGCGGAACAGGGAAGGTCGGAGGCTACACCTTC.

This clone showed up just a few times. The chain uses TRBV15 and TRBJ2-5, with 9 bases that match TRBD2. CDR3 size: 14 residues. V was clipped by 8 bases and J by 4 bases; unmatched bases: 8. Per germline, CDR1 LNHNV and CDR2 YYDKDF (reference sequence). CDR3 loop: CATGELTSGETQYF. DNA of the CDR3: TGTGCCACCGGGGAACTGACTAGCGGAGAGACCCAGTACTTC.

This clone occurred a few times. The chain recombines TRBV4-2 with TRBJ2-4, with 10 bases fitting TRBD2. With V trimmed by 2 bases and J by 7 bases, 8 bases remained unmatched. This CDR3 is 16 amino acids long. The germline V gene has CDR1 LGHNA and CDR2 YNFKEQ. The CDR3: CASSQSIAGGPNIQYF. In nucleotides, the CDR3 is TGTGCCAGCAGCCAATCCATAGCGGGGGGTCCCAACATTCAGTACTTC.

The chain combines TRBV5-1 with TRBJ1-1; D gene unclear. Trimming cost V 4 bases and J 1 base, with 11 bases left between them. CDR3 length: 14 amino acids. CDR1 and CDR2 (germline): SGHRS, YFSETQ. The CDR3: CASSLRPGNTEAFF. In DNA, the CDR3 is TGCGCCAGCAGCCTAAGACCGGGGAACACTGAAGCTTTCTTT.

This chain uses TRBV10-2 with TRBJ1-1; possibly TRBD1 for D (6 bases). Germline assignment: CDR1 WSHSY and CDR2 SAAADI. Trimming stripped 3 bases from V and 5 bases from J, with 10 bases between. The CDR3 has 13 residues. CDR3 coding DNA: TGCGCCAGCAGTGATCAGGGGCGGACTGAAGCTTTCTTT. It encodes CASSDQGRTEAFF.

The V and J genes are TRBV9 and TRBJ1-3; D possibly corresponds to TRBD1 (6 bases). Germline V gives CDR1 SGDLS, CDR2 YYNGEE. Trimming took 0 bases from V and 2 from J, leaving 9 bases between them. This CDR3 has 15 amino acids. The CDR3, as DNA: TGTGCCAGCAGCGTAGGCAGGGGTGCTGGAAACACCATATATTTT. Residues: CASSVGRGAGNTIYF.

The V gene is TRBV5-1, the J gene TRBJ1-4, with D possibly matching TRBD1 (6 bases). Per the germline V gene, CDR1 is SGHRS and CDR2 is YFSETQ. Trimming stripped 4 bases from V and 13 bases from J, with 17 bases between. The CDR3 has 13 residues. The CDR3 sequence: CASSPDSLAGLFF. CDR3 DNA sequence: TGCGCCAGCAGCCCGGACAGCCTGGCAGGACTGTTTTTT.

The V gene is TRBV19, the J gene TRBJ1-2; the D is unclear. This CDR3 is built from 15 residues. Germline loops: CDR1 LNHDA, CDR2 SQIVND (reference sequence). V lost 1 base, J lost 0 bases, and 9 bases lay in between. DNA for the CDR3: TGTGCCAGTAGTATAGGGGAGGGAGCTAACTATGGCTACACCTTC. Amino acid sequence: CASSIGEGANYGYTF.

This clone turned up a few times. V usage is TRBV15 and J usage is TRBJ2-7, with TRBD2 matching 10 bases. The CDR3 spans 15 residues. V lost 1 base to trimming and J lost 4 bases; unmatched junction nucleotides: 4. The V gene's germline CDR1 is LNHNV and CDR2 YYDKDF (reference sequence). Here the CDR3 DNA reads TGTGCCACCAGCAGAGTTAATAGCGGGGGGTACGAGCAGTACTTC. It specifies CATSRVNSGGYEQYF. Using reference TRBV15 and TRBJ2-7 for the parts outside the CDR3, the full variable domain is DAMVIQNPRYQVTQFGKPVTLSCSQTLNHNVMYWYQQKSSQAPKLLFHYYDKDFNNEADTPDNFQSRRPNTSFCFLDIRSPGLGDTAMYLCATSRVNSGGYEQYFGPGTRLTVT.

CDR3 sequence reads: CASSLEVSNQPQHF. CDR3 nucleotides: TGTGCCAGCAGCCTGGAGGTTAGCAATCAGCCCCAGCATTTT. This chain uses TRBV6-5 with TRBJ1-5; D gene uncertain. This CDR3 has 14 residues. V lost 6 bases and J lost 0, with 9 bases in between. The V gene's germline CDR1 is MNHEY and CDR2 SVGAGI.

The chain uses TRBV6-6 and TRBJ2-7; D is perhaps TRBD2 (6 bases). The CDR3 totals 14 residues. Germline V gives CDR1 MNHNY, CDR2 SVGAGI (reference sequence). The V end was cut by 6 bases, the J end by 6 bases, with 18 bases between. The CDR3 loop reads CASRTTEGGREQYF. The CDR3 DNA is TGTGCCAGCAGAACGACGGAGGGAGGACGCGAGCAGTACTTC.

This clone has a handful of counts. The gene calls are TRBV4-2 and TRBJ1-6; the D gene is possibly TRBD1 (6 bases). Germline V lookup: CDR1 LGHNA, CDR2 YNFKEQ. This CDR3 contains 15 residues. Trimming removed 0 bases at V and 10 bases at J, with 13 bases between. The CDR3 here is CASSQDLQGMSPLHF. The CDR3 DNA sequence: TGTGCCAGCAGCCAAGATCTACAGGGTATGTCACCCCTCCACTTT.

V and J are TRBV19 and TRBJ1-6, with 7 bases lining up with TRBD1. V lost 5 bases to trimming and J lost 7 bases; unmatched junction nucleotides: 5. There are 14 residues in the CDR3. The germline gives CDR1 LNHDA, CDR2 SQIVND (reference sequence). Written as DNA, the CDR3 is TGTGCCAGTAGTTACGGACAGGCCAATTCACCCCTCCACTTT. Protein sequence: CASSYGQANSPLHF.

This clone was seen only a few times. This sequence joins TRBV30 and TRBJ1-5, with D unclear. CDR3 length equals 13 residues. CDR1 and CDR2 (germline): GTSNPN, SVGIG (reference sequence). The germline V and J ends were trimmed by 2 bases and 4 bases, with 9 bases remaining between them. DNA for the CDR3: TGTGCCTGGAGTACAACGGGAAATCAGCCCCAGCATTTT. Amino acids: CAWSTTGNQPQHF.

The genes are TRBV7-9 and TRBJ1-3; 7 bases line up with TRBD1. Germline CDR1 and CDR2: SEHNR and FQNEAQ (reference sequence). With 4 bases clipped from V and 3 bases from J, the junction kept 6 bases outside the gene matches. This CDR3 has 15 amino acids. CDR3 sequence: CASSSIQGYGNTIYF. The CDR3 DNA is TGTGCCAGCAGCTCCATACAGGGGTATGGAAACACCATATATTTT.

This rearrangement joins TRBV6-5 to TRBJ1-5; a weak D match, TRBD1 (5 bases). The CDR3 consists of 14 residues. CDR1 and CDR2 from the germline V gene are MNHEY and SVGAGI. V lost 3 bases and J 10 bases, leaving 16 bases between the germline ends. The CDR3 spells CASSYQRQSSPQHF. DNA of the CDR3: TGTGCCAGCAGTTATCAGAGACAGAGCTCCCCCCAGCATTTT.

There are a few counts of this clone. The chain's CDR3 is CASLAGAQETQYF. In DNA, the CDR3 is TGTGCCAGCTTAGCGGGGGCTCAAGAGACCCAGTACTTC. The chain combines TRBV6-1 with TRBJ2-5; TRBD2 aligns across 9 bases. The J segment lost 2 bases and the V segment lost 8 bases, leaving 3 bases of the junction unmatched. Germline V CDR1 and CDR2: MNHNS, SASEGT. This CDR3 spans 13 amino acids.

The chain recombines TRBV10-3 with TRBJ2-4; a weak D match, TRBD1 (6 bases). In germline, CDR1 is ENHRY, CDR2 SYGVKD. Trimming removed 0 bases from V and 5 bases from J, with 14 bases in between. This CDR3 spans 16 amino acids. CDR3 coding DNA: TGTGCCATCAGTGAGTCGAGGGGTTGGGGGCAAAACATTCAGTACTTC. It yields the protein CAISESRGWGQNIQYF.

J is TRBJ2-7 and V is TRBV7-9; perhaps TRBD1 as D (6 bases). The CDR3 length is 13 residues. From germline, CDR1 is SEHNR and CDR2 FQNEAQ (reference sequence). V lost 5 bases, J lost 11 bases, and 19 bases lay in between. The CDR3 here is CASSPTGMQIKYF. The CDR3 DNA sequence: TGTGCCAGCAGCCCTACAGGGATGCAGATTAAGTACTTC.

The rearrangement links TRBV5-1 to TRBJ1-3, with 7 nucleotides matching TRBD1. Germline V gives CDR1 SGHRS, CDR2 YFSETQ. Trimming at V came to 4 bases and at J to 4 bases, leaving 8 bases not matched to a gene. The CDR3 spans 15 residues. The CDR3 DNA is TGCGCCAGCAGCCCGGACAGGCTGTCAGGAAACACCATATATTTT. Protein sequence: CASSPDRLSGNTIYF.

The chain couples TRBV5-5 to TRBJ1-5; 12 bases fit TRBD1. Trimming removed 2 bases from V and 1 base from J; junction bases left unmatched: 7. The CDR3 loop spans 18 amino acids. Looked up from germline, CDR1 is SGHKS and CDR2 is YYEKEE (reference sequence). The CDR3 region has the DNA TGTGCCAGCAGCTTCACCGGGACAGGGGGCGGAAGCAATCAGCCCCAGCATTTT. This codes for CASSFTGTGGGSNQPQHF.